This T cell receptor (beta chain) is drawn from a study of T cell responses to AZD1222 COVID-19 vaccine. Points from the study as a whole: Among those given AZD1222, only six were seropositive at baseline. Donors in the cohort were predominantly white British and more often female, and clonal diversity was possibly underestimated.

V dropped 6 bases and J dropped 2; count of bases not matched to a gene: 4. The CDR3 runs to 14 residues. Germline values: CDR1 SGHAT, CDR2 FQNNGV. The repertoire was sequenced with immunoSEQ multiplex PCR; TCRdb's copy has only in-frame clones and lacks some. The repertoire has about 97,000 clones, around 87% of them found once; the top ten carry roughly a tenth. Comments on this clone: The antigen is undetermined.

The TCR sequence derives from an adult who received the AZD1222 COVID-19 vaccine. This sample comprised peripheral blood, obtained 28 days after the second AZD1222 dose. This sequence joins TRBV11-2 and TRBJ2-3; 8 bases align to TRBD1. For the CDR3, the DNA is TGTGCCAGCAGAGACAGGGGAAACACAGATACGCAGTATTTT. The encoded protein is CASRDRGNTDTQYF.